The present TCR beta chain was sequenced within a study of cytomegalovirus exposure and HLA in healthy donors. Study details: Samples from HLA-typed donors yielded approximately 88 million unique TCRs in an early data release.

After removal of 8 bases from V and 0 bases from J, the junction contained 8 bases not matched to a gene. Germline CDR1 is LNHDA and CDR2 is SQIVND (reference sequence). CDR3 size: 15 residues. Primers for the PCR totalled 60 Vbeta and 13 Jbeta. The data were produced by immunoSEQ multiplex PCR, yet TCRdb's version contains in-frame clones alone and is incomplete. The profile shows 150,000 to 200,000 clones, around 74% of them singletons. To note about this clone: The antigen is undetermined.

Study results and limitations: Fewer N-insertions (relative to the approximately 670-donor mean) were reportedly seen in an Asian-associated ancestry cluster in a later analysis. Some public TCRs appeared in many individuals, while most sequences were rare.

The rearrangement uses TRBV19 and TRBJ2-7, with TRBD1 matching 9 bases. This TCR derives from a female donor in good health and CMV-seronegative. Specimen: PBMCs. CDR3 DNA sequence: TGTGCCAGTGGAAAGGGACAGGGCCTCTCCTACGAGCAGTACTTC. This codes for CASGKGQGLSYEQYF. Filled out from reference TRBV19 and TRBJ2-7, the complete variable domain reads DGGITQSPKYLFRKEGQNVTLSCEQNLNHDAMYWYRQDPGQGLRLIYYSQIVNDFQKGDIAEGYSVSREKKESFPLTVTSAQKNPTAFYLCASGKGQGLSYEQYFGPGTRLTVT.